This is a list of T cell receptor beta chains from one sample in a study of Graves' ophthalmopathy and Graves' hyperthyroidism. One entry per CDR3 protein results from TCRdb running MiXCR on the multiplex PCR reads. The table includes about half a million distinct CDR3 sequences, around 14% detected once. The sample taken for sequencing was blood. These receptors were obtained from a woman in her 30s with Graves' ophthalmopathy. Each CDR3 is given without its conserved first and last residue. The size entry is marked missing in some rows and otherwise reads once, few, many or a size class.

size,J,length,V,CDR3
-,TRBJ2-5,14,TRBV28,ASSSSSGTGKETQY
many,TRBJ1-2,11,TRBV10-3,AISRQGSYGYT
many,TRBJ2-4,12,TRBV19,ASSIDRAKNIQY
few,TRBJ1-1,12,TRBV28,ASSWDKGGTEAF
many,TRBJ2-7,14,TRBV15,ATSRAARGATYEQY
many,TRBJ2-7,13,TRBV28,ASLAPGTNLWGQY
many,TRBJ2-7,11,TRBV28,ASTTGAPYEQY
many,TRBJ2-7,12,TRBV28,ASSLTGVGYEQY
few,TRBJ1-5,13,TRBV28,ASSFGLWRNQPQH
many,TRBJ2-7,12,TRBV12-3/TRBV12-4,ASGLDSHSYEQY
many,TRBJ1-6,11,TRBV20-1,SAVEPNNSPLH
-,TRBJ1-5,12,TRBV30,AWSVRGSNQPQH
many,TRBJ2-2,10,TRBV5-1,ASSLVSGELF
-,TRBJ1-1,11,TRBV20-1,SAGGRGGTEAF
-,TRBJ1-5,13,TRBV20-1,SARDPTGGHQPQH
many,TRBJ2-5,12,TRBV5-5,ASSLVSDQETQY
many,TRBJ2-7,13,TRBV7-2,ASSSRRGSGYEQY
many,TRBJ2-5,14,TRBV7-8,ASSLMGAGVQETQY
-,TRBJ1-2,11,TRBV7-3,ASSMGTSRGYT
many,TRBJ2-2,13,TRBV10-2,ASNERGKATGELF
many,TRBJ2-4,11,TRBV2,ASSLGRGDIQY
many,TRBJ1-1,8,TRBV20-1,SAGNTEAF
few,TRBJ1-5,15,TRBV5-6,ASSNRRDKYSNQPQH
many,TRBJ2-5,13,TRBV6-5,ASSYSSGTQETQY
few,TRBJ2-5,13,TRBV10-3,AVQGTSGRGETQY
few,TRBJ1-2,14,TRBV24-1,ATSDTGPPKSYGYT
many,TRBJ1-5,13,TRBV6-1,ASSPGTGVLQPQH
many,TRBJ2-2,11,TRBV6-1,ASSTTNTGELF
many,TRBJ1-5,11,TRBV29-1,SVGGVRDQPQH
many,TRBJ1-6,14,TRBV7-9,AKDRVGSGVNSPLH
many,TRBJ1-6,11,TRBV6-1,ASKIGSNSPLH
many,TRBJ2-5,13,TRBV11-2,ASSLGSGFQETQY
-,TRBJ2-5,12,TRBV5-1,ASSPGGNTETQY
many,TRBJ1-3,13,TRBV6-1,ASSRMTGHENTIY
few,TRBJ1-2,13,TRBV5-1,ASSLADGGNYGYT
-,TRBJ2-4,13,TRBV7-8,AGSLSAGVVNIQY
-,TRBJ2-2,14,TRBV11-2,ASSLMSGGGTGELF
-,TRBJ2-2,14,TRBV19,ASSIDGRVKTGELF
-,TRBJ1-1,11,TRBV12-3/TRBV12-4,ASSYGLSTDAF
many,TRBJ2-5,12,TRBV20-1,SAIQGSQKETQY
many,TRBJ1-1,13,TRBV28,ASSLWKGGNTEAF